These T cell receptor beta chains were read from a single sample in a study of blood T cell repertoires in COVID-19. Clones were read by immunoSEQ multiplex PCR, and TCRdb kept only the in-frame ones, dropping some. The sample records 17,000 or so clones, around 82% being singletons. The sample taken for sequencing was peripheral blood. The source of these receptors is a man between 60 and 75 years old with active or convalescent COVID-19. The CDR3 runs from the conserved cysteine through the conserved F or W. D genes are given only for firm matches. A row's size may be missing; if present it is once, few, many or a size class.

clone size,V gene,J gene,D gene,CDR3 DNA,CDR3 protein
NA,TRBV4-1,TRBJ2-7,TRBD1,TGCGCCAGCAGCCAAGTTTCTGGCAGGGGGAGCCACGAGCAGTACTTC,CASSQVSGRGSHEQYF
NA,TRBV19,TRBJ1-1,NA,TGTGCCAGTAGTATAAGCATCTTGAACACTGAAGCTTTCTTT,CASSISILNTEAFF
NA,TRBV6-5,TRBJ1-1,NA,TGTGCCAGCAGTTACGCGTCGGGCAGGATCGGGGGTGAAGCTTTCTTT,CASSYASGRIGGEAFF
NA,TRBV24-1,TRBJ2-6,TRBD1,TGTGCCACCGGGACAGGGGGTTTCTCTGGGGCCAACGTCCTGACTTTC,CATGTGGFSGANVLTF
NA,TRBV7-2,TRBJ2-7,NA,TGTGCCAGCAGCTCTATGGATCTCGGGGAGCAGTACTTC,CASSSMDLGEQYF
NA,TRBV7-9,TRBJ2-3,TRBD2,TGTGCCAGCAGCTTAGAACTAGCGGGAAGGGATACGCAGTATTTT,CASSLELAGRDTQYF
NA,TRBV28,TRBJ1-2,TRBD1,TGTGCCAGCAGTTTTGGGACAGCTTATGGCTACACCTTC,CASSFGTAYGYTF
NA,TRBV19,TRBJ2-3,TRBD2,TGTGCCAGTAGTATACAGCGGGGTTCCACAGATACGCAGTATTTT,CASSIQRGSTDTQYF
few,TRBV7-9,TRBJ1-4,TRBD1,TGTGCCAGCAGCCCGCGACAGGGTCTAGGCGAAAAACTGTTTTTT,CASSPRQGLGEKLFF
NA,TRBV28,TRBJ1-2,NA,TGTGCCAGCAGTTTGGTCCAGACCAGCGGTGGCTACACCTTC,CASSLVQTSGGYTF
NA,TRBV24-1,TRBJ1-2,NA,TGTGCCACCAGTGACCCCGACAGGCCCGGTGATGGCTACACCTTC,CATSDPDRPGDGYTF